The clone carrying this TCR beta chain occurred many times. In germline, CDR1 is SNHLY, CDR2 FYNNEI. V lost 4 bases to trimming and J lost 2 bases, with 18 bases between them. The CDR3 contains 16 residues. RNA transcripts were the template for amplifying TCR beta CDR3 regions. First-round RT-PCR of the TCR CDR3 relied on the HTBI primer set. TCRdb passed the multiplex PCR reads through MiXCR, listing each CDR3 protein once. The data hold hundreds of thousands of distinct CDR3 sequences, with under 45% observed a single time. The data derive from a study of T cells in Graves' hyperthyroidism and ophthalmopathy.

This chain connects TRBV2 to TRBJ2-7; a weak D match, TRBD1 (5 bases). The source material was blood. The clonotype originates from a woman between 35 and 50 years old with Graves' hyperthyroidism. The CDR3 loop is CASSGVGQFLTYEQYF. CDR3 in DNA: TGTGCCAGCAGTGGGGTGGGGCAGTTCCTTACCTACGAGCAGTACTTC. Complete variable domain (other parts from reference TRBV2 and TRBJ2-7): EPEVTQTPSHQVTQMGQEVILRCVPISNHLYFYWYRQILGQKVEFLVSFYNNEISEKSEIFDDQFSVERPDGSNFTLKIRSTKLEDSAMYFCASSGVGQFLTYEQYFGPGTRLTVT.